The TCR beta chain under discussion was sequenced for a study of shared clonotypes between healthy human individuals (dated by TCRdb to the early 2020s). Turning to the overall study: Three men and a couple of women, aged 18 to 49 years, made up the cohort. Libraries were prepared and TCR repertoires were sequenced by different laboratories using diverse techniques, in order to increase sequencing depth and limit assay-specific biases. For each donor, CD4 naive and CD4 memory were each given three plates, CD8 naive was given two plates, and CD8 memory was given one plate. To estimate repertoire size and how much clonotypes are shared between individuals, the study performed deep sequencing of blood TCR repertoires from 4 to 6 healthy adults. Each donor's leukapheresis produced roughly between roughly 0.85 and 9 billion PBMCs.

Using the deep immunoSEQ assay, TCR CDR3 regions were amplified from genomic DNA by multiplex PCR. Extracted genomic DNA from each cell subset was distributed evenly across all wells of several immunoSEQ 96-well plates, and each plate was treated as a replicate. Each replicate PCR for sorted subsets received approximately 200 ng genomic DNA, equal to around 32,000 T cell genomes. Purified libraries were quantified with a Qubit 3.0 fluorometer, sized on a Bioanalyzer 2100, and re-quantified with the KAPA Library Quantification kit. Every immunoSEQ 96-well plate was sequenced on a dedicated single-read 150-cycle Illumina NextSeq 550 flow cell. Turning to the authors' computational methods: Because the immunoSEQ output included only junctional sequences and no quality scores, the filtering could not be the same as the filtering used for full-length reads. To assign V/J genes and CDR3, sequences were annotated using PyIR, a Python wrapper for IgBLAST v1.9, with IMGT germline references. Any read was removed if the V/J assignment was weak (E-value above 1e-6), the CDR3 was missing, or the read contained stop codons, out-of-frame junctions, or ambiguous translated residues. V3J clonotypes were defined as sequences sharing an identical inferred V gene, J gene, and CDR3 amino acid sequence. The percentage overlap between two repertoires was calculated by dividing the number of shared unique clonotypes by the size of the smaller repertoire. RTK rarefaction, the Chao1 estimator, and Recon v2.1 estimates of unobserved clonotypes were used to assess repertoire richness. Generation probabilities were computed with OLGA for all TCRbeta clonotypes obtained by the gDNA method from four donors. This is the immuneACCESS table as TCRdb keeps it, with only in-frame sequences that have V and J called. A part of the clones is gone; compared with another copy, unresolved V genes explain less than half, and the rest is unexplained. V and J calls and clone size are given by that table; D and trimming were obtained from the DNA. The sample has around 2,100,000 clones on record, less than 95% of them singletons. The top ten clonotypes cover around 1.2% of the sample.

What the research found in general, with its limitations: Pairwise subsampling led to the expectation that sequencing depth would affect the degree of clonotype sharing among donors. Sharing across several donors was observed for 4.5% to 6.5% of naive CD4, about 4% of naive CD8, about 2.3% of memory CD4, and over 0.3% of memory CD8 clonotypes. Sampling was limited to blood, and TCR repertoires in tissue likely differ from TCR repertoires in blood. Rarefaction of sorted-subset datasets indicated incomplete sequencing despite the large sequencing depth. The small number of donors limited the genetic and exposure-history diversity represented. Naive subsets generally had larger estimated clonotype richness than memory subsets did. Clonotypes shared by all four sorted-subset donors showed higher generation probabilities than non-shared clonotypes.

This clone has a single count. Its target antigen remains unknown. An end of the junction does not agree with germline; a read error may underlie this. CD8 naive samples were CD45RO-negative cells positively selected for CCR7, giving a CD45RA+CCR7+ population that excluded TemRA cells. Healthy HIV-negative adults with no recently reported acute infections or vaccinations were included as donors. Every donor was a Caucasian adult residing in Nashville, Tennessee, USA. Blood was collected by leukapheresis, and PBMCs were isolated by Ficoll-Histopaque density gradient centrifugation and then cryopreserved in liquid nitrogen vapor phase. Purity and quantity of every magnetically sorted T cell population were checked by analytical flow cytometry. Each sorted fraction had its genomic DNA isolated and then quantified by UV absorbance on a Nanodrop 2000c. The sample consisted of naive CD8+ T cells sorted from blood. The cell subset or site label on this specimen signifies: CD45RA+CCR7+. This sequence was found in a man between 18 and 35 years old in good health.

CDR3 protein: CASSVGDRPFHF. The nucleotides read TGTGCCAGCAGCGTAGGGGACAGACCATTCCACTTC. Recombination linked TRBV9 to TRBJ2-4; TRBD1 lines up with 7 middle nucleotides. Reading from cysteine to phenylalanine, the CDR3 counts 12 amino acids. The kept DNA is CDR3 alone, 36 bases in frame from the first base. The germline V gene encodes CDR1 SGDLS and CDR2 YYNGEE.